This paragraph reports one T cell receptor (beta chain). What it binds is not known. TCR alpha and TCR beta cDNA libraries carrying sample barcodes and UMIs were produced by 5'RACE using constant-segment primers. TCRdb recomputed calls from the 5' RACE reads with MiXCR, one row per CDR3 protein. The table has fewer than 650,000 distinct CDR3 sequences, roughly 20% seen once; the top ten hold roughly 9.1%. This record belongs to a study of T-cell memory formation after mild COVID-19. Notes on the study in general: Clones contracting day 15 to 85 were balanced CD4/CD8; later expanders leaned CD4+. Pre-infection memory harbored some responding clones, suggesting cross-reactive memory joined.

Trimming took 3 bases from V and 1 from J, leaving 9 bases between them. Germline-derived CDR1 and CDR2 are SQVTM and ANQGSEA. The CDR3 covers 13 residues. Material: PBMCs or a T cell subset sorted from them (not recorded which). The rearrangement joins TRBV29-1 to TRBJ1-1; D is unresolved. The sequence derives from an adult woman who had mild COVID-19 (a few samples of this study predate the infection). Cell type and time point are not known. The DNA for the CDR3 is TGCAGCGTTGACGGACGTTGGAACACTGAAGCTTTCTTT. Protein product: CSVDGRWNTEAFF.